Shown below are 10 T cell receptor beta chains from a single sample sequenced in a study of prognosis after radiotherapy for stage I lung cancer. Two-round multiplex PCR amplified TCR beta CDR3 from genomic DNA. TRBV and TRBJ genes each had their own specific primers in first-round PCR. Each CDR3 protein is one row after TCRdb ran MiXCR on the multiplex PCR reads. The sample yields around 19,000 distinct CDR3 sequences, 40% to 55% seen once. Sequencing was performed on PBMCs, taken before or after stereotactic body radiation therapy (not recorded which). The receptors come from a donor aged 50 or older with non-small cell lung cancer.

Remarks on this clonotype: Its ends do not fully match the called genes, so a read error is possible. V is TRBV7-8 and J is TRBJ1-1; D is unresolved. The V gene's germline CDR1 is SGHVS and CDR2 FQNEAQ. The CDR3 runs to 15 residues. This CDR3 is CASSLAMGMNNEAFF. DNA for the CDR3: TGTGCCAGCAGCTTAGCGATGGGGATGAACAATGAAGCTTTCTTT.

CDR3 sequence (DNA): TGTGCCAGCAGCTTAGCTATTTTCGGGGCAGCTAGCACAGATACGCAGTATTTT. Protein product: CASSLAIFGAASTDTQYF. J is TRBJ2-3 and V is TRBV7-6, with D perhaps assigned TRBD1 or TRBD2 (5 bases each). The V end lost 0 bases, the J end lost 0 bases, and 16 bases lay between the germline ends. Germline assignment: CDR1 SGHVS and CDR2 FNYEAQ. The CDR3 is 18 residues long.

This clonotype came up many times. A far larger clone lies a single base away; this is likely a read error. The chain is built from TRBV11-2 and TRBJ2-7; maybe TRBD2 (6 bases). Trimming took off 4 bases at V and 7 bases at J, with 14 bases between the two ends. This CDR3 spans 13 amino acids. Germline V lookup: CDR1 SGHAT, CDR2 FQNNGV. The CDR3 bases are TGTGCCAGCAGCTCCTGGGAGGACAATGAGCAGTACTTC. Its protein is CASSSWEDNEQYF.

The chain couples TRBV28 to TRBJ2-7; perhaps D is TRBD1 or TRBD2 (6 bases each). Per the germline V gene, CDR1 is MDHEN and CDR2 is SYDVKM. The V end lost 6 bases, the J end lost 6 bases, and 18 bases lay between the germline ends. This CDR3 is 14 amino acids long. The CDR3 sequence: CASRRGGPPPEQYF. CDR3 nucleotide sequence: TGTGCCAGCAGAAGAGGGGGGCCCCCCCCCGAGCAGTACTTC.

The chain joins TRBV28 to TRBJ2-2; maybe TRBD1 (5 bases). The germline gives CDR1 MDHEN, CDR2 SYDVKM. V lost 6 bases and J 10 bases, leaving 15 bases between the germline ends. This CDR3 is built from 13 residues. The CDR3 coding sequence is TGTGCCAGCAGAGAAGGGGTCGCTTTGGAGCTGTTTTTT. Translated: CASREGVALELFF.

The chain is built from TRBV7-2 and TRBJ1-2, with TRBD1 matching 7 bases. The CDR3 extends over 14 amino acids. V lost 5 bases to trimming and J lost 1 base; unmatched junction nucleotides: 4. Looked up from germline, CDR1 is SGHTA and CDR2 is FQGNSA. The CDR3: CASSKQGLNYGYTF. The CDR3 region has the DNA TGTGCCAGCAGCAAACAGGGGCTTAACTATGGCTACACCTTC.

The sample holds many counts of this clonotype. CDR3 region: CASSLFLAGVTDTQYF. For the CDR3, the DNA is TGTGCCAGCAGCTTATTTCTAGCGGGAGTAACAGATACGCAGTATTTT. The J gene is TRBJ2-3, the V gene TRBV7-2, with 10 bases identical to TRBD2. V lost 2 bases to trimming and J lost 3 bases; unmatched junction nucleotides: 5. This CDR3 is 16 amino acids long. CDR1 is SGHTA and CDR2 is FQGNSA in the germline V gene.

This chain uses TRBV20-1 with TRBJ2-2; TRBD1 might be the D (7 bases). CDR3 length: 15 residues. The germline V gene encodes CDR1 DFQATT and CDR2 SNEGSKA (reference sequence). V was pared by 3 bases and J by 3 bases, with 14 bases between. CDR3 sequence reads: CSASRQGLDTGELFF. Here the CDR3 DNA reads TGCAGTGCTAGTAGACAGGGACTCGACACCGGGGAGCTGTTTTTT.

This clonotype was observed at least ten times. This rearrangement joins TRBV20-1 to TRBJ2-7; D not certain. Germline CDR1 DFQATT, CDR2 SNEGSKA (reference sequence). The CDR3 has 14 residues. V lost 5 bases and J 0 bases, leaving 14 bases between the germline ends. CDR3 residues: CSAPYTPSSYEQYF. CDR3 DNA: TGCAGTGCTCCATATACCCCTTCCTCCTACGAGCAGTACTTC.

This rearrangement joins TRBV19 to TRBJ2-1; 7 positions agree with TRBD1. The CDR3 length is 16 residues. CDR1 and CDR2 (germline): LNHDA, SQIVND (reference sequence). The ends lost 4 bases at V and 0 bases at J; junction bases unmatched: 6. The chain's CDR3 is CASSKGPGGSYNEQFF. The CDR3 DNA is TGTGCCAGTAGTAAGGGGCCAGGGGGCTCCTACAATGAGCAGTTCTTC. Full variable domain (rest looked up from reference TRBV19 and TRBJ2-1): DGGITQSPKYLFRKEGQNVTLSCEQNLNHDAMYWYRQDPGQGLRLIYYSQIVNDFQKGDIAEGYSVSREKKESFPLTVTSAQKNPTAFYLCASSKGPGGSYNEQFFGPGTRLTVL.